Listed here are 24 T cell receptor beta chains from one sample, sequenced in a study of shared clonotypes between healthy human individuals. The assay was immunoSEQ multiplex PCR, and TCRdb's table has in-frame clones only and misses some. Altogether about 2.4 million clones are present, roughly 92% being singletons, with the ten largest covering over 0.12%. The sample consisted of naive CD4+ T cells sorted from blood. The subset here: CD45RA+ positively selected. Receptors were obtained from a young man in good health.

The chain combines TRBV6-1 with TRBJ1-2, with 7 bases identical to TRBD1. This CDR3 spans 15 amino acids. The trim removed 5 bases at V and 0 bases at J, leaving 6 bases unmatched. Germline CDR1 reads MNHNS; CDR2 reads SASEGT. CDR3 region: CASSPGQFSNYGYTF. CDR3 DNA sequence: TGTGCCAGCAGTCCGGGACAGTTCTCTAACTATGGCTACACCTTC.

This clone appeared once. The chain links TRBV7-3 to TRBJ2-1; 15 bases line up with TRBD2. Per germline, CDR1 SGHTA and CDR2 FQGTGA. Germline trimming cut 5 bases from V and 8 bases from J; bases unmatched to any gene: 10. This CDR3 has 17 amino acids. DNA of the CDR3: TGTGCCAGCAGCCCACAAGGACTAGCGGGGGGGCCGGATGAGCAGTTCTTC. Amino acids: CASSPQGLAGGPDEQFF.

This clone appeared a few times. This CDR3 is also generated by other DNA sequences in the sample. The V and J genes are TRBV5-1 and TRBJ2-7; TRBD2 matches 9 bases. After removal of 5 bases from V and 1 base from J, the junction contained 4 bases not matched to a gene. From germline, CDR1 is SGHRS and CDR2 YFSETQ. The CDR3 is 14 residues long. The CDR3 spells CASSSAGGSYEQYF. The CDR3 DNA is TGCGCCAGCAGTAGTGCGGGGGGGTCCTACGAGCAGTACTTC. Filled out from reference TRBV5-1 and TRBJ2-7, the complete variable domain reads KAGVTQTPRYLIKTRGQQVTLSCSPISGHRSVSWYQQTPGQGLQFLFEYFSETQRNKGNFPGRFSGRQFSNSRSEMNVSTLELGDSALYLCASSSAGGSYEQYFGPGTRLTVT.

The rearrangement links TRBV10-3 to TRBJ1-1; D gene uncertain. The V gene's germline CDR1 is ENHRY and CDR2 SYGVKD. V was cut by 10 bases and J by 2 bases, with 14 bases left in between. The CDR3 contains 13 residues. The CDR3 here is CATQENTNTEAFF. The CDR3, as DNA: TGTGCCACGCAGGAGAATACAAACACTGAAGCTTTCTTT.

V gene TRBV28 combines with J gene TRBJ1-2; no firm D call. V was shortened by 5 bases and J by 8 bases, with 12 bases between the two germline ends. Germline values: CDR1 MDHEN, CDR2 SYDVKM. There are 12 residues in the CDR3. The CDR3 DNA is TGTGCCAGCAGTACCACTAGCACGGGCTACACCTTC. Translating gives CASSTTSTGYTF.

The CDR3 DNA reads as TGCGCCAGCAGCTTGGCTTTGTCGCTAACAGAGCAGTACTTC. It yields the protein CASSLALSLTEQYF. The V gene is TRBV5-1, the J gene TRBJ2-7, with D uncertain. The CDR3 covers 14 residues. The germline gives CDR1 SGHRS, CDR2 YFSETQ. V was cut by 0 bases and J by 7 bases, with 14 bases left in between.

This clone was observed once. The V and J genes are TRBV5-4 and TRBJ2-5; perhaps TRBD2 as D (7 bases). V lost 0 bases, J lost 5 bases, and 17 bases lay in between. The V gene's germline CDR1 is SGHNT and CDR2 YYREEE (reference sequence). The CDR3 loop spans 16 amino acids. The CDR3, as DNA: TGTGCCAGCAGCTTGGGCGGGGGCATGAAGATTGAGACCCAGTACTTC. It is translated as CASSLGGGMKIETQYF.

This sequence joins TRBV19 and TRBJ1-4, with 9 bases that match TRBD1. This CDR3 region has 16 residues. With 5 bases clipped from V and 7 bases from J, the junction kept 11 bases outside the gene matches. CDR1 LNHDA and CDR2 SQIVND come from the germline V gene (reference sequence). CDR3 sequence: CASSPGPTGGSEKLFF. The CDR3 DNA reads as TGTGCCAGTAGTCCCGGCCCGACAGGGGGAAGTGAAAAACTGTTTTTT.

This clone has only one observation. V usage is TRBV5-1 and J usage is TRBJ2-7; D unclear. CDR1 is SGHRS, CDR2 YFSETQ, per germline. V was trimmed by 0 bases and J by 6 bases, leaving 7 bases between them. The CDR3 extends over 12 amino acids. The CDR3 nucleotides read TGCGCCAGCAGCTTGGACTCGGGCGAGCAGTACTTC. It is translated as CASSLDSGEQYF.

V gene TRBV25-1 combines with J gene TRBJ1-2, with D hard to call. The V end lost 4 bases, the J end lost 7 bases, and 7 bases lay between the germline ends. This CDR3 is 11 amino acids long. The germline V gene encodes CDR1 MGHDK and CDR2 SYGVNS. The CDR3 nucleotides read TGTGCCAGCAGTGGTTACCTTGGCTACACCTTC. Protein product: CASSGYLGYTF.

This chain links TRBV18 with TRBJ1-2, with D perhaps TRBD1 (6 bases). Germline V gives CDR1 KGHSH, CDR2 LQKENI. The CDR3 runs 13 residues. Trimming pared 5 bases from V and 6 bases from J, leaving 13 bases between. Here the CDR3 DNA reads TGTGCCAGCTCATCCCAGGCAGGGGATGGCTACACCTTC. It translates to CASSSQAGDGYTF.

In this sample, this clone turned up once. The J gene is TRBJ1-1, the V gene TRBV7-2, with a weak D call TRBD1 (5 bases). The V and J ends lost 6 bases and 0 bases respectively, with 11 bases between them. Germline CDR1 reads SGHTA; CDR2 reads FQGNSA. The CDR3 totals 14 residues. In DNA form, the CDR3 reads TGTGCCAGCAGTTGGGACGCTATGAACACTGAAGCTTTCTTT. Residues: CASSWDAMNTEAFF.

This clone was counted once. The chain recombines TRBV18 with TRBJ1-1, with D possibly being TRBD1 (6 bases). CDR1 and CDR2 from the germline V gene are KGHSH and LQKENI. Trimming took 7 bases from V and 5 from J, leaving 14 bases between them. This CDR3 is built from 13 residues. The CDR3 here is CASCAQGGTEAFF. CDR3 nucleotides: TGTGCCAGCTGCGCACAGGGAGGGACTGAAGCTTTCTTT.

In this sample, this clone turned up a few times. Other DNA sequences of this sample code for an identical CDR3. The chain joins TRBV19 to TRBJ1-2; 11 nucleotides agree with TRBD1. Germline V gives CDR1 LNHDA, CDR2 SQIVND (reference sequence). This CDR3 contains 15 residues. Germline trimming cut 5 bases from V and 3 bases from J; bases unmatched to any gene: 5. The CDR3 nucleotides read TGTGCCAGTAGTGCACCGGGACAGGGGGACTATGGCTACACCTTC. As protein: CASSAPGQGDYGYTF.

The CDR3 sequence is CASSSSGRPQFF. CDR3 coding DNA: TGTGCCAGCAGTTCCTCGGGTCGACCGCAGTTCTTC. The chain links TRBV27 to TRBJ2-1; D remains ambiguous. The CDR3 has 12 amino acids. V lost 4 bases, J lost 12 bases, and 13 bases lay in between. Germline values: CDR1 MNHEY, CDR2 SMNVEV (reference sequence).

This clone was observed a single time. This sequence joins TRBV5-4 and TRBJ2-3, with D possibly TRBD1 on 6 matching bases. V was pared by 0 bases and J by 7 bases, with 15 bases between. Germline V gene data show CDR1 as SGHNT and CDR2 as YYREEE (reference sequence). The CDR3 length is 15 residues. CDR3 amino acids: CASSLVGATTYTQYF. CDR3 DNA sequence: TGTGCCAGCAGCTTGGTGGGGGCGACGACATATACGCAGTATTTT. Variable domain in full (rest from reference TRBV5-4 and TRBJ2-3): ETGVTQSPTHLIKTRGQQVTLRCSSQSGHNTVSWYQQALGQGPQFIFQYYREEENGRGNFPPRFSGLQFPNYSSELNVNALELDDSALYLCASSLVGATTYTQYFGPGTRLTVL.

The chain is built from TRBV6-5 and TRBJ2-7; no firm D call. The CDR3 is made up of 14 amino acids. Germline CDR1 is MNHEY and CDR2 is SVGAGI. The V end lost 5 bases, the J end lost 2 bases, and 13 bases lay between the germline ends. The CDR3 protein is CASSNPGDTYEQYF. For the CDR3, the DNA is TGTGCCAGCAGTAACCCTGGCGACACCTACGAGCAGTACTTC.

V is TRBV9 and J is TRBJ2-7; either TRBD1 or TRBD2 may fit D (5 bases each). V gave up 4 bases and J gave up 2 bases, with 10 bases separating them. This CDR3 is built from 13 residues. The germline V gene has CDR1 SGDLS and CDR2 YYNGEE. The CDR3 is CASSSGDPYEQYF. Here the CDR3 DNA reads TGTGCCAGCAGCTCCGGGGACCCCTACGAGCAGTACTTC.

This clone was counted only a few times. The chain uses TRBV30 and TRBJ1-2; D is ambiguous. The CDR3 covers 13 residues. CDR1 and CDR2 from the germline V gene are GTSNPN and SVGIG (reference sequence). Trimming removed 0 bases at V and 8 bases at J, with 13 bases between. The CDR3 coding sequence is TGTGCCTGGAGTGTATTCGGCGTTGGGGGCTACACCTTC. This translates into CAWSVFGVGGYTF.

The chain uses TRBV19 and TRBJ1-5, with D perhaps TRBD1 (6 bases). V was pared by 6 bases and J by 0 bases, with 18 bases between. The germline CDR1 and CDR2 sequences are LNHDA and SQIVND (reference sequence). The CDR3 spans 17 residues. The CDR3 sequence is CASSTQGQGLSNQPQHF. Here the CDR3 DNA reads TGTGCCAGTAGCACACAGGGTCAGGGGCTTAGCAATCAGCCCCAGCATTTT. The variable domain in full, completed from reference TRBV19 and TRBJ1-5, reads DGGITQSPKYLFRKEGQNVTLSCEQNLNHDAMYWYRQDPGQGLRLIYYSQIVNDFQKGDIAEGYSVSREKKESFPLTVTSAQKNPTAFYLCASSTQGQGLSNQPQHFGDGTRLSIL.

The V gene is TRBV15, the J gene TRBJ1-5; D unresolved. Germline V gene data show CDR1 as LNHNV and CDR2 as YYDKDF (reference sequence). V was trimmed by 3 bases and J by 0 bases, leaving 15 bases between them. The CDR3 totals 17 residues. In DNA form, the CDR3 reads TGTGCCACCAGCAGCCAGAAGGTGAGGTATAGCAATCAGCCCCAGCATTTT. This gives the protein CATSSQKVRYSNQPQHF.

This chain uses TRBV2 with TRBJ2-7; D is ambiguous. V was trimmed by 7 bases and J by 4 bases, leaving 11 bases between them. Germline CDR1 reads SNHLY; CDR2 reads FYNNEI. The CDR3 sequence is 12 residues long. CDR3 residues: CASKKTTYEQYF. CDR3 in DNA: TGTGCCAGCAAAAAGACAACTTACGAGCAGTACTTC.

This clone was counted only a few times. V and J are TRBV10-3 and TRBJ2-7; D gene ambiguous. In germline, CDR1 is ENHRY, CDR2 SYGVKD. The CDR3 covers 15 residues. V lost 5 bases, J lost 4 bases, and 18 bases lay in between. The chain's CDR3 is CAISSGLTVDYEQYF. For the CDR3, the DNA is TGTGCCATCAGTTCGGGCCTGACGGTTGATTACGAGCAGTACTTC.

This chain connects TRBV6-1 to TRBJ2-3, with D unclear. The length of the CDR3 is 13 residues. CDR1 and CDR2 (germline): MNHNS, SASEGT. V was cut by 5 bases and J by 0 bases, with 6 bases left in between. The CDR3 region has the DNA TGTGCCAGCAGTAGGTACAGCACAGATACGCAGTATTTT. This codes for CASSRYSTDTQYF.